Listed below are T cell receptor beta chains from one sample, sequenced in a study of T cell responses to AZD1222 COVID-19 vaccine. Measured with immunoSEQ multiplex PCR; TCRdb has only the in-frame clones, and not every one. The sample lists approximately 130,000 clones, 89% occurring once. Source: peripheral blood, taken 28 days after the second AZD1222 dose. All receptors come from an adult who received the AZD1222 COVID-19 vaccine. The CDR3 runs from the conserved cysteine through the conserved F or W. D genes are given only for firm matches. Some rows have no size entry. The others give once, few or many, or a class for an expanded clone.

>TRBJ2-1|.|TRBV3-1/TRBV3-2|.
TGTGCCAGCAGCCAGGACTTCCAAGGGGGGCATGAGCAGTTCTTC
CASSQDFQGGHEQFF
>TRBJ1-2|.|TRBV27|.
TGTGCCAGCAGTCCTTCGGGGGGATCCTATGGCTACACCTTC
CASSPSGGSYGYTF
>TRBJ1-3|.|TRBV4-1|.
TGCGCCAGCAGCCAAGAAGGGCGGGGGCTGAGAGGAAACACCATATATTTT
CASSQEGRGLRGNTIYF
>TRBJ1-3|.|TRBV5-4|TRBD1
TGTGCCAGCAGAGGCACAGGGGCTGGAAACACCATATATTTT
CASRGTGAGNTIYF
>TRBJ2-3|.|TRBV29-1|TRBD2
TGCAGCGTCGATGGACTAGCGGGAGGGCCGATCGCAGATACGCAGTATTTT
CSVDGLAGGPIADTQYF
>TRBJ1-5|.|TRBV7-8|.
TGTGCCAGCAGCTTCGGCCCAAGGGAGCCCCAGCATTTT
CASSFGPREPQHF
>TRBJ1-1|.|TRBV3-1/TRBV3-2|TRBD1
TGTGCCAGCAGCCAAGGACATCAGGGGGCCACTGAAGCTTTCTTT
CASSQGHQGATEAFF
>TRBJ2-7|once|TRBV6-2/TRBV6-3|.
TGTGCCAGCAGTTACACCCCCCTTATGAGGGCTAGCTCCTACGAGCAGTACTTC
CASSYTPLMRASSYEQYF
>TRBJ2-5|.|TRBV5-1|.
TGCGCCAGCAGCCCGGACATAAACCAAGAGACCCAGTACTTC
CASSPDINQETQYF
>TRBJ2-3|.|TRBV18|TRBD1
TGTGCCAGCTCACCCCGGGACAGGGGGATAATGGATACGCAGTATTTT
CASSPRDRGIMDTQYF
>TRBJ1-3|.|TRBV18|TRBD1
TGTGCCAGCTCACCACTCGACAGGGGTGGAAACACCATATATTTT
CASSPLDRGGNTIYF
>TRBJ1-5|few|TRBV7-2|.
TGTGCCAGCAGCTTAGGAGATCAGCCCCAGCATTTT
CASSLGDQPQHF